Listed here is a single T cell receptor (beta chain). Original processing methods: Estimated nucleated cell counts came from reference gene primer amplification. The protocol was immunoSEQ multiplex PCR, while the TCRdb copy is restricted to in-frame clones and leaves out a portion. The V and J calls and clone size were taken over from that table, and D and trimming were inferred from the DNA. The sample includes 50,000 to 70,000 clones, more than 80% of them seen just once. This entry comes from a study of blood T cell repertoires in COVID-19. Study-level information: Whether acute or convalescent, the COVID-19 samples came from the United States, Italy and Spain.

CDR3 length: 12 residues. CDR1 MDHEN and CDR2 SYDVKM come from the germline V gene. Germline trimming cut 3 bases from V and 12 bases from J; bases unmatched to any gene: 2. The sequenced material came from peripheral blood. The receptor comes from a woman over 75 with active COVID-19. The gene calls are TRBV28 and TRBJ1-4; TRBD1 matches at 9 bases. The CDR3: CASSFGDRELFF. In DNA form, the CDR3 reads TGTGCCAGCAGTTTTGGGGACAGGGAACTGTTTTTT.